A selection of T cell receptor beta chains follows, all from one sample in a study of beta chain features in type 1 diabetes. Sequenced by immunoSEQ multiplex PCR; TCRdb stores in-frame clones only, minus some. Of some 160,000 clones in the sample, roughly 10% were seen once. The sequenced sample was central memory CD4+ T cells from blood. Receptors originate from a woman aged 30 to 39 with type 1 diabetes. Both conserved end residues are part of each CDR3. The order of the fields is V gene, D gene, clone size, J gene, CDR3 protein, CDR3 DNA. A D gene is named only where the DNA matches it firmly. For some rows the clone size is stated as once, few or many, or as a class when expanded; others skip it.

v_gene: TRBV18
d_gene: TRBD1
abundance: few
j_gene: TRBJ2-5
CDR3aa: CASSPNSTGRGRTQYF
CDR3nt: TGTGCCAGCTCACCGAACTCGACAGGGCGTGGGAGGACCCAGTACTTC

v_gene: TRBV4-1
d_gene: -
abundance: few
j_gene: TRBJ1-2
CDR3aa: CASSRLSRGDYGYTF
CDR3nt: TGCGCCAGCAGCCGACTAAGCCGGGGGGACTATGGCTACACCTTC

v_gene: TRBV5-4
d_gene: -
abundance: few
j_gene: TRBJ2-2
CDR3aa: CASSLDLKGTGELFF
CDR3nt: TGTGCCAGCAGCCTGGACCTAAAGGGGACCGGGGAGCTGTTTTTT

v_gene: TRBV4-1
d_gene: TRBD1
abundance: -
j_gene: TRBJ1-2
CDR3aa: CASSLRTGSTNYGYTF
CDR3nt: TGCGCCAGCAGCCTTAGGACAGGGTCGACTAACTATGGCTACACCTTC

v_gene: TRBV29-1
d_gene: -
abundance: few
j_gene: TRBJ2-7
CDR3aa: CSVAQGYEQYF
CDR3nt: TGCAGCGTTGCACAGGGTTACGAGCAGTACTTC

v_gene: TRBV5-6
d_gene: TRBD1
abundance: few
j_gene: TRBJ2-1
CDR3aa: CASSSDWTGAYNEQFF
CDR3nt: TGTGCCAGCAGCAGTGATTGGACAGGGGCCTACAATGAGCAGTTCTTC

v_gene: TRBV5-1
d_gene: -
abundance: -
j_gene: TRBJ2-3
CDR3aa: CASSLEQGSDTQYF
CDR3nt: TGCGCCAGCAGCTTGGAACAGGGCTCAGATACGCAGTATTTT

v_gene: TRBV25-1
d_gene: -
abundance: few
j_gene: TRBJ1-4
CDR3aa: CASSFGRAEKLFF
CDR3nt: TGTGCCAGCAGTTTTGGCAGGGCTGAAAAACTGTTTTTT

v_gene: TRBV2
d_gene: TRBD2
abundance: few
j_gene: TRBJ2-3
CDR3aa: CASSVLAGADTQYF
CDR3nt: TGTGCCAGCAGTGTTCTAGCGGGAGCAGATACGCAGTATTTT

v_gene: TRBV30
d_gene: -
abundance: few
j_gene: TRBJ2-5
CDR3aa: CALSLETQYF
CDR3nt: TGTGCCCTTTCCTTAGAGACCCAGTACTTC

v_gene: TRBV5-1
d_gene: TRBD1
abundance: few
j_gene: TRBJ2-5
CDR3aa: CASSLDRGETQYF
CDR3nt: TGCGCCAGCAGCTTGGACAGGGGAGAGACCCAGTACTTC

v_gene: TRBV2
d_gene: TRBD2
abundance: -
j_gene: TRBJ2-1
CDR3aa: CASMREGLFDEQFF
CDR3nt: TGTGCCAGCATGCGGGAGGGCCTTTTCGATGAGCAGTTCTTC

v_gene: TRBV19
d_gene: -
abundance: few
j_gene: TRBJ2-3
CDR3aa: CASSSDTTADTQYF
CDR3nt: TGTGCCAGTAGTTCGGACACCACGGCAGATACGCAGTATTTT

v_gene: TRBV28
d_gene: -
abundance: few
j_gene: TRBJ2-3
CDR3aa: CASSPLLRGTDTQYF
CDR3nt: TGTGCCAGCAGCCCCTTGCTCCGAGGCACAGATACGCAGTATTTT

v_gene: TRBV27
d_gene: TRBD2
abundance: once
j_gene: TRBJ2-7
CDR3aa: CASNVGLAREQYF
CDR3nt: TGTGCCAGCAATGTAGGACTAGCACGCGAGCAGTACTTC

v_gene: TRBV29-1
d_gene: -
abundance: few
j_gene: TRBJ1-1
CDR3aa: CSVKQRGNTEAFF
CDR3nt: TGCAGCGTCAAGCAGAGAGGAAACACTGAAGCTTTCTTT

v_gene: TRBV2
d_gene: -
abundance: -
j_gene: TRBJ2-6
CDR3aa: CASSSGLSGANVLTF
CDR3nt: TGTGCCAGCAGCTCCGGACTTTCTGGGGCCAACGTCCTGACTTTC

v_gene: TRBV18
d_gene: TRBD1
abundance: few
j_gene: TRBJ1-2
CDR3aa: CASSPQRDRSYNGYTF
CDR3nt: TGTGCCAGCTCACCACAACGGGACAGGTCATACAACGGCTACACCTTC

v_gene: TRBV29-1
d_gene: -
abundance: few
j_gene: TRBJ2-1
CDR3aa: CSVTGLTPNEQFF
CDR3nt: TGCAGCGTCACGGGACTCACGCCTAATGAGCAGTTCTTC

v_gene: TRBV2
d_gene: TRBD1
abundance: few
j_gene: TRBJ1-4
CDR3aa: CASSETGYEKLFF
CDR3nt: TGTGCCAGCAGTGAGACAGGGTATGAAAAACTGTTTTTT